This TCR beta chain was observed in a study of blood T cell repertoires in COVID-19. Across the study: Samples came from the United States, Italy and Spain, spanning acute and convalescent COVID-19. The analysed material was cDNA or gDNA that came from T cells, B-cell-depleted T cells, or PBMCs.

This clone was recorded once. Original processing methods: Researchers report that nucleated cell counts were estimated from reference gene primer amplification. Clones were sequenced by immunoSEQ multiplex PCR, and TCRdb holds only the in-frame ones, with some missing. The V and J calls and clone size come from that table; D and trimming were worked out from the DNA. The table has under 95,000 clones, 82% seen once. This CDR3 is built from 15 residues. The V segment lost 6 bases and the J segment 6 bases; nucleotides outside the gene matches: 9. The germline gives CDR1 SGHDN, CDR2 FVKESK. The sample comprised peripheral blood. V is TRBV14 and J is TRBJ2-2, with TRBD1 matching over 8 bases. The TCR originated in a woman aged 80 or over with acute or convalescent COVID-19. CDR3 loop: CASRQTGEGAGELFF. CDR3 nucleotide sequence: TGTGCCAGCAGGCAGACAGGGGAAGGGGCCGGGGAGCTGTTTTTT.